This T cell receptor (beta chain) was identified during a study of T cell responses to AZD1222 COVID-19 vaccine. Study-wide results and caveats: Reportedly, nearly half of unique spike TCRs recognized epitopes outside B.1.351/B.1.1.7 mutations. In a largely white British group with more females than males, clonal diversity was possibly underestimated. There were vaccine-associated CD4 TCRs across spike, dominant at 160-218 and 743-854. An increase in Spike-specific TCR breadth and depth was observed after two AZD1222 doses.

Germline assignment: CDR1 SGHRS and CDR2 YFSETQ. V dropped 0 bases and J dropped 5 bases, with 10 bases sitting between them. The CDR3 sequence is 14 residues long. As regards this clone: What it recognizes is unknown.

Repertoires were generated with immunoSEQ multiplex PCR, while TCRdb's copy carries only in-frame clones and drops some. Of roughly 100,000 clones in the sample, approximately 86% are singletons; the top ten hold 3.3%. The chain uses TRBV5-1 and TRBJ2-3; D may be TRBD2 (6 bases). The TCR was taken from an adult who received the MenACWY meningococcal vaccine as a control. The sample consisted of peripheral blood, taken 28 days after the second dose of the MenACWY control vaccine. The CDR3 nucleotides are TGCGCCAGCAGCTTGGTAGCGGAGAAAGATACGCAGTATTTT. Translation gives CASSLVAEKDTQYF.